The source of this TCR beta chain is a study of shared clonotypes between healthy human individuals. For the study at large: The study used three CD4 naive, three CD4 memory, two CD8 naive and one CD8 memory plate per donor.

Genomic DNA (from each subset) was split evenly across several immunoSEQ plates. Per the original methods: Junction-only sequences produced by ImmunoSEQ had no quality scores, so filtering differed. Using immunoSEQ multiplex PCR, the repertoire was profiled, and TCRdb retains in-frame clones only, with some absent. V, J and clone size were drawn from that table, and D and trimming were deduced from the DNA. The sample records more than 2 million clones, 90% to 96% being singletons. The V and J ends lost 4 bases and 1 base, in that order; junction bases with no gene match: 7. There are 17 residues in the CDR3. Germline values: CDR1 MGHRA, CDR2 YSYEKL. Notes on this clone: Its antigen is unidentified.

Findings and limits, study-wide: Tissue TCR repertoires likely differ from these blood-only repertoires.

The clonotype comes from a young man in good health. The J gene is TRBJ1-4, the V gene TRBV4-1, with 9 nucleotides matching TRBD1. Material for sequencing was naive CD4+ T cells sorted from blood. Regarding subset: CD45RA+ positively selected. The CDR3 DNA is TGCGCCAGCAGCCCTGGCGACAGGGGGTTAACTAATGAAAAACTGTTTTTT. This translates into CASSPGDRGLTNEKLFF.